The 10 T cell receptor beta chains below all came from one sample that was sequenced in a study of T cells in women clearing cervical HPV infection. This table comes from immunoSEQ multiplex PCR, and its TCRdb copy is limited to in-frame clones, with some not included. The sample's table shows tens of thousands of clones. Sequencing was done on a sample of blood buffy coat. These receptors originate from a woman between 18 and 75 years old with a cervical HPV16 infection that either progressed to CIN3+ or cleared (not recorded which).

Remarks on this clone: The read ends 3 residues before the CDR3 terminus; that terminus is restored from the germline J gene. V and J are TRBV13 and TRBJ2-7; 10 bases match TRBD1. The CDR3 runs 13 residues. The germline V gene encodes CDR1 PRHDT and CDR2 FYEKMQ (reference sequence). With 4 bases clipped from V and 4 bases from J, the junction kept 1 base outside the gene matches. CDR3 sequence: CASSSDRGYEQYF. The sequenced part of the CDR3 DNA is TGTGCCAGCAGCTCGGACAGGGGGTACGAG.

As for this clone: The CDR3 end falls 3 residues outside the read, so it is completed with the germline J gene. This sample also contains other DNA sequences that code for the same CDR3. The chain couples TRBV18 to TRBJ1-2; unclear D gene. Germline CDR1 reads KGHSH; CDR2 reads LQKENI. The CDR3 covers 13 residues. Trimming cost V 3 bases and J 6 bases, with 11 bases left between them. CDR3: CASSPRQEDGYTF. CDR3 DNA, as far as it was read: TGTGCCAGCTCACCTCGCCAGGAGGATGGC.

Worth noting for this clone: Germline and junction disagree at one end, which may indicate a read error. The CDR3 end lies 3 residues beyond the end of the read and is filled in from the germline J gene. V usage is TRBV6-2 or TRBV6-3 and J usage is TRBJ2-1; TRBD1 aligns across 8 bases. Germline CDR1 reads MNHEY; CDR2 reads SVGEGT. CDR3 length equals 17 residues. CDR3 loop: CASTATSGTGSHNEQFF. CDR3 DNA, as far as it was read: TGTGCCAGCACCGCAACCTCCGGGACAGGCTCCCACAATGAG.

Details on this clone: The read falls 3 residues short of the CDR3 end, and the missing part is taken from the germline J gene. The V gene is TRBV30, the J gene TRBJ1-2; D may be TRBD1 (6 bases). The CDR3 consists of 15 residues. The V end was cut by 7 bases, the J end by 2 bases, with 20 bases between. Germline V gene lookup returns CDR1 GTSNPN and CDR2 SVGIG (reference sequence). CDR3: CASNPSGTPNYGYTF. CDR3 bases read: TGTGCCTCCAATCCCTCCGGGACACCGAACTATGGC. The full variable domain, in which reference TRBV30 and TRBJ1-2 provide the parts outside the CDR3, is SQTIHQWPATLVQPVGSPLSLECTVEGTSNPNLYWYRQAAGRGLQLLFYSVGIGQISSEVPQNLSASRPQDRQFILSSKKLLLSDSGFYLCASNPSGTPNYGYTFGSGTRLTVV.

CDR3 DNA (partial): TGTGCCAGCAGCTTAAGGCATCTAGGATACTATGGC. Translated, it gives CASSLRHLGYYG. The entire CDR3 reads CASSLRHLGYYGYTF. The J gene is TRBJ1-2, the V gene TRBV7-9; D remains unclear. The read ends 3 residues before the CDR3 terminus; that terminus is restored from the germline J gene. The V end lost 2 bases, the J end lost 3 bases, and 13 bases lay between the germline ends. CDR3 length equals 15 residues. From germline, CDR1 is SEHNR and CDR2 FQNEAQ (reference sequence).

On this clone itself: The read ends 3 residues early relative to the CDR3; the germline J gene fills the gap. The chain uses TRBV5-4 and TRBJ2-7; the D gene is possibly TRBD1 (5 bases). V was pared by 5 bases and J by 0 bases, with 9 bases between. The CDR3 runs to 13 residues. Germline loops: CDR1 SGHNT, CDR2 YYREEE (reference sequence). CDR3 amino acids: CASSGASSYEQYF. The sequenced part of the CDR3 DNA is TGTGCCAGCAGTGGGGCCAGCTCCTACGAG.

About this clone itself: The read stops 3 residues short of the end of the CDR3; the missing end is completed from the germline J gene. The chain recombines TRBV19 with TRBJ2-7; TRBD1 agrees at 8 bases. V shed 5 bases and J 3 bases; nucleotides not matched to a gene: 9. This CDR3 has 15 amino acids. Germline V gene lookup returns CDR1 LNHDA and CDR2 SQIVND (reference sequence). The CDR3 bases that were read are TGTGCCAGTAGTGTCCCAGGGGGCTTAAACTACGAG. It codes for CASSVPGGLNYE. The full CDR3 is CASSVPGGLNYEQYF.

Of note for this clone: The read stops 3 residues short of the end of the CDR3; the missing end is completed from the germline J gene. The J gene is TRBJ2-4, the V gene TRBV2; TRBD2 matches 9 bases. V trimming: 5 bases; J trimming: 3 bases; junction bases outside the gene matches: 14. The CDR3 covers 18 residues. Germline V gives CDR1 SNHLY, CDR2 FYNNEI. The sequenced part of the CDR3 DNA is TGTGCCAGCAGTATCCTAGCGGGGCCCTCGAGGAGCAAAAACATT. Protein: CASSILAGPSRSKNI. The CDR3 reads in full as CASSILAGPSRSKNIQYF.

Remarks on this clone: The sequenced fragment ends 3 residues before the CDR3 boundary, so the rest is inferred from the germline J gene. The V gene is TRBV13, the J gene TRBJ1-2, with 9 bases matching TRBD1. The CDR3 sequence is 19 residues long. From germline, CDR1 is PRHDT and CDR2 FYEKMQ (reference sequence). The covered CDR3 bases are TGTGCCAGCACCGAACCGCGACTCCTCCGGGACAGGGCTGTAAGGGCC. Translating it yields CASTEPRLLRDRAVRA. The whole CDR3 region reads CASTEPRLLRDRAVRAYTF.

Details on this clone: The DNA ends 3 residues before the CDR3 does, and the rest of the CDR3 is filled in from the germline J gene. V usage is TRBV28 and J usage is TRBJ2-7, with unresolved D. V was pared by 5 bases and J by 3 bases, with 11 bases between. This CDR3 has 13 amino acids. Germline assignment: CDR1 MDHEN and CDR2 SYDVKM. The CDR3 region is CASSPGHYYEQYF. The sequenced part of the CDR3 DNA is TGTGCCAGCAGTCCCGGTCACTACTACGAG.